The source of this TCR beta chain is a study of blood T cell repertoires in COVID-19. Trimming pared 4 bases from V and 0 bases from J, leaving 11 bases between. Germline lookup yields CDR1 SGDLS and CDR2 YYNGEE. The CDR3 totals 14 residues. Generated by immunoSEQ multiplex PCR, the TCRdb table keeps only in-frame clones and is missing some. The data contain 100,000 or so clones, approximately 89% of them seen just once; the ten biggest clones take up approximately 10%. The chain carries TRBV9 and TRBJ2-7; D might be TRBD1 (6 bases). This sequence was found in a woman in her 30s with acute or convalescent COVID-19. Sequenced sample: peripheral blood. In DNA form, the CDR3 reads TGTGCCAGCAGCCCCGGGACAACCTCCTACGAGCAGTACTTC. Translating gives CASSPGTTSYEQYF.